The 30 T cell receptor beta chains reported below all come from one sample, sequenced in a study of molecular identifiers for immune sequencing clone quantification. Using its own MiXCR run on the PCR reads, TCRdb lists one record per CDR3 protein. Among hundreds of thousands of distinct CDR3 sequences listed, about 25% were seen once. Sequenced sample: naive CD8+ T cells from blood, with Jurkat cell RNA spiked in. Subset given: FACS-sorted CD8+CD4-CCR7+CD45RA+ naive T cells. These receptors were collected from a human donor in good health. Some libraries in this study had Jurkat cell RNA spiked in.

A word on this clonotype: A much larger clone lies one base from this, so it may be a read error. The chain recombines TRBV12-3 or TRBV12-4 with TRBJ1-1; the D gene is possibly TRBD1 (5 bases). V lost 6 bases to trimming and J lost 8 bases, with 31 bases between them. The CDR3 is made up of 18 amino acids. DNA for the CDR3: TGTGCCAGCAGGTCCCCGACCAGCCCTCTGGCAGGGCCCCACGAAGCTTTCTTT. This sequence encodes CASRSPTSPLAGPHEAFF.

This clonotype was detected ten times or more. The V and J genes are TRBV27 and TRBJ2-2; tentatively, D is TRBD2 (7 bases). The CDR3 spans 14 residues. Germline V lookup: CDR1 MNHEY, CDR2 SMNVEV (reference sequence). The V end was cut by 2 bases, the J end by 5 bases, with 9 bases between. The CDR3, as DNA: TGTGCCAGCAGTTTACGGGGGGCGACCGGGGAGCTGTTTTTT. Its translation: CASSLRGATGELFF.

This chain links TRBV13 with TRBJ2-1; a weak D match, TRBD2 (5 bases). CDR1 is PRHDT, CDR2 FYEKMQ, per germline (reference sequence). The CDR3 is made up of 15 amino acids. Between the trimmed V and J ends, which lost 4 bases and 0 bases, there was a span of 10 bases. CDR3 sequence: CASSSRRSSYNEQFF. CDR3 DNA sequence: TGTGCCAGCAGCTCGCGGAGGAGCTCCTACAATGAGCAGTTCTTC. The whole variable domain, filled in from reference TRBV13 and TRBJ2-1, reads AAGVIQSPRHLIKEKRETATLKCYPIPRHDTVYWYQQGPGQDPQFLISFYEKMQSDKGSIPDRFSAQQFSDYHSELNMSSLELGDSALYFCASSSRRSSYNEQFFGPGTRLTVL.

V gene TRBV11-2 combines with J gene TRBJ1-4; maybe TRBD1 (5 bases). This CDR3 contains 18 residues. Deletions cut 3 bases from V and 0 bases from J, with 17 bases between. The germline V gene encodes CDR1 SGHAT and CDR2 FQNNGV. The CDR3 here is CASSFPGTGVATNEKLFF. The CDR3 nucleotides read TGTGCCAGCAGCTTCCCAGGGACTGGGGTTGCAACTAATGAAAAACTGTTTTTT.

This clonotype was seen at least ten times. J is TRBJ2-7 and V is TRBV6-5; D gene unclear. Germline CDR1 is MNHEY and CDR2 is SVGAGI. Trimming took 6 bases from V and 5 from J, leaving 14 bases between them. The CDR3 totals 13 residues. This chain's CDR3 is CASSARTLDEQYF. Written as DNA, the CDR3 is TGTGCCAGCAGCGCACGCACACTGGACGAGCAGTACTTC.

In its sample, this clonotype was seen once. This may be a read error: a much more frequent sequence differs by one nucleotide. DNA of the CDR3: TGTGCCAGCAGCTCACAGGGAGACGCGAGCACAGATACGCAGTATTTT. This codes for CASSSQGDASTDTQYF. The J gene is TRBJ2-3, the V gene TRBV9, with D perhaps matching TRBD1 (6 bases). The V gene's germline CDR1 is SGDLS and CDR2 YYNGEE. The CDR3 is 16 amino acids. Trimming pared 4 bases from V and 0 bases from J, leaving 15 bases between. Together with reference TRBV9 and TRBJ2-3, the CDR3 gives the full variable domain: DSGVTQTPKHLITATGQRVTLRCSPRSGDLSVYWYQQSLDQGLQFLIQYYNGEERAKGNILERFSAQQFPDLHSELNLSSLELGDSALYFCASSSQGDASTDTQYFGPGTRLTVL.

CDR3 nucleotide sequence: TGTGCCAGCAGTCAAAGTAGGGGTTTCTATGAGCAGTTCTTC. This translates into CASSQSRGFYEQFF. The J gene is TRBJ2-1, the V gene TRBV27; D perhaps matches TRBD1 (5 bases). This CDR3 region has 14 residues. From germline, CDR1 is MNHEY and CDR2 SMNVEV (reference sequence). Between the trimmed V and J ends, which lost 5 bases and 8 bases, there was a span of 16 bases.

The chain couples TRBV27 to TRBJ2-5, with 8 positions matching TRBD2. The ends lost 3 bases at V and 0 bases at J; junction bases unmatched: 3. The germline V gene has CDR1 MNHEY and CDR2 SMNVEV (reference sequence). The CDR3 has 15 amino acids. CDR3 nucleotide sequence: TGTGCCAGCAGTTTTACGGGGGGGCACCAAGAGACCCAGTACTTC. Translated, it gives CASSFTGGHQETQYF.

This clonotype was picked up a small number of times. The chain is built from TRBV20-1 and TRBJ2-7; possible D gene TRBD2, 5 bases. Trimming took 0 bases from V and 3 from J, leaving 18 bases between them. From germline, CDR1 is DFQATT and CDR2 SNEGSKA (reference sequence). CDR3 length equals 16 residues. The CDR3 reads CSARDEALAGYYEQYF. The CDR3 nucleotides are TGCAGTGCTAGAGATGAGGCGCTAGCTGGTTACTACGAGCAGTACTTC.

This clonotype occurred a few times. The V and J genes are TRBV20-1 and TRBJ2-7, with TRBD2 matching 12 bases. This CDR3 has 16 amino acids. Trimming at V came to 6 bases and at J to 2 bases, leaving 11 bases not matched to a gene. Germline V gene data show CDR1 as DFQATT and CDR2 as SNEGSKA (reference sequence). The CDR3 coding sequence is TGCAGTGCCCGCGGGCTAGCGGGAGGGGTGCCCTACGAGCAGTACTTC. It yields the protein CSARGLAGGVPYEQYF.

This clonotype has only a few counts. The chain uses TRBV13 and TRBJ1-1; D is undetermined. Trimming shortened V by 5 bases and J by 0 bases, and 7 bases separated the two germline ends. Germline-derived CDR1 and CDR2 are PRHDT and FYEKMQ (reference sequence). The CDR3 is 13 residues long. The CDR3 reads CASSTVVNTEAFF. In DNA, the CDR3 is TGTGCCAGCAGCACCGTTGTGAACACTGAAGCTTTCTTT.

This clonotype came up a few times. V is TRBV24-1 and J is TRBJ2-5; D is perhaps TRBD2 (5 bases). This CDR3 spans 13 amino acids. Germline V gene lookup returns CDR1 KGHDR and CDR2 SFDVKD. V was shortened by 0 bases and J by 5 bases, with 6 bases between the two germline ends. CDR3 sequence: CATSDLSGETQYF. The CDR3 region has the DNA TGTGCCACCAGTGATTTGTCGGGGGAGACCCAGTACTTC.

A word on this clonotype: It may be a read error: a sequence one base away is much more abundant. This sequence joins TRBV3-1 and TRBJ2-7; TRBD2 agrees at 11 bases. The CDR3 runs to 14 residues. With 5 bases clipped from V and 4 bases from J, the junction kept 4 bases outside the gene matches. CDR1 is LGHDT and CDR2 is YNNKEL in the germline V gene (reference sequence). The CDR3 bases are TGTGCCAGCAGCGCGGGACTAGCGGATTACGAGCAGTACTTC. Translated, it gives CASSAGLADYEQYF.

This clonotype was detected only a few times. The CDR3, as DNA: TGTGCCAGTAGTATAGTCTCAGCGGGGGGGCCTAATGAGCAGTTCTTC. As protein: CASSIVSAGGPNEQFF. The chain recombines TRBV19 with TRBJ2-1, with TRBD2 matching over 10 bases. J lost 7 bases, V lost 1 base, and 7 bases had no gene match. Germline V lookup: CDR1 LNHDA, CDR2 SQIVND (reference sequence). The CDR3 totals 16 residues.

With regard to this clonotype: Relative to the germline gene, one junction end is altered; a read error may explain this. The chain combines TRBV5-1 with TRBJ2-7; tentative D call: TRBD1 (5 bases). The CDR3 consists of 16 residues. Germline values: CDR1 SGHRS, CDR2 YFSETQ. The CDR3 DNA reads TGCTCCAGCAGCTCGACAGTGTTCGAATCCTCCTACGAGCAGTACTTC. Amino acids: CSSSSTVFESSYEQYF.

This clonotype showed up just a few times. This may be a read error: a much more frequent sequence differs by one nucleotide. The J gene is TRBJ2-3, the V gene TRBV12-3 or TRBV12-4; maybe TRBD2 (6 bases). The CDR3 spans 14 residues. CDR3 protein: CASSLSGRADTLYF. The CDR3 nucleotides are TGTGCCAGCAGTCTCAGCGGGCGGGCAGATACGCTGTATTTT.

The chain combines TRBV7-9 with TRBJ2-7, with D possibly being TRBD1 (6 bases). Trimming took off 4 bases at V and 5 bases at J, with 15 bases between the two ends. The germline V gene has CDR1 SEHNR and CDR2 FQNEAQ (reference sequence). The CDR3 has 14 residues. CDR3 in DNA: TGTGCCAGCAGCTCCGTCTCCGCAGGGGACGAGCAGTACTTC. Its protein product is CASSSVSAGDEQYF.

This clonotype was seen many times. The V call is TRBV6-5, the J call TRBJ2-7, with D hard to call. Between the trimmed V and J ends, which lost 2 bases and 0 bases, there was a span of 14 bases. Germline CDR1 is MNHEY and CDR2 is SVGAGI. This CDR3 region has 16 residues. CDR3 in DNA: TGTGCCAGCAGTTACACCCAAGGTTGGAGCTCCTACGAGCAGTACTTC. The encoded protein is CASSYTQGWSSYEQYF.

As for this clonotype: One junction end disagrees with the germline gene, perhaps due to a read error. The CDR3 DNA reads as TGTGCCAGCTATGGGACAGGGGAAGGGGCCAATCGGCCCCAGCATTTT. Encoded protein: CASYGTGEGANRPQHF. The chain combines TRBV6-2 or TRBV6-3 with TRBJ1-5, with 10 bases aligning to TRBD1. This CDR3 has 16 amino acids. Germline V gene sequence: CDR1 MNHEY, CDR2 SVGEGT.

This clonotype showed up just a few times. The chain's CDR3 is CAWSAQTGVETQYF. The CDR3, as DNA: TGTGCCTGGAGTGCTCAGACAGGGGTCGAGACCCAGTACTTC. The chain combines TRBV30 with TRBJ2-5, with 8 bases that match TRBD1. The CDR3 runs 14 residues. The junction had 6 bases not matched to a gene; V was cut back by 1 base and J by 5 bases. Germline V CDR1 and CDR2: GTSNPN, SVGIG (reference sequence).

This clonotype turned up a few times. The junction differs from germline at one of its ends, possibly a read error. The V gene is TRBV19, the J gene TRBJ1-1, with D uncertain. The CDR3 is made up of 15 amino acids. CDR1 is LNHDA, CDR2 SQIVND, per germline (reference sequence). The DNA of the CDR3 is TGTGCCGGTAGTCCCGGGGTGGGATTGAACACTGAAGCTTTCTTT. It codes for CAGSPGVGLNTEAFF. Full variable domain (remainder filled in from reference TRBV19 and TRBJ1-1): DGGITQSPKYLFRKEGQNVTLSCEQNLNHDAMYWYRQDPGQGLRLIYYSQIVNDFQKGDIAEGYSVSREKKESFPLTVTSAQKNPTAFYLCAGSPGVGLNTEAFFGQGTRLTVV.

This clonotype was seen many times. The chain recombines TRBV27 with TRBJ2-6; D remains ambiguous. The CDR3 has 14 amino acids. Germline CDR1 is MNHEY and CDR2 is SMNVEV (reference sequence). Trimming left V 5 bases short and J 0 bases short, with 5 bases between. The CDR3 spells CASSPFSGANVLTF. The CDR3 bases are TGTGCCAGCAGTCCGTTCTCTGGGGCCAACGTCCTGACTTTC.

The gene calls are TRBV28 and TRBJ2-4, with a possible D match to TRBD1 (5 bases). V was cut by 3 bases and J by 0 bases, with 21 bases left in between. Germline CDR1 is MDHEN and CDR2 is SYDVKM. This CDR3 is built from 19 residues. In nucleotides, the CDR3 is TGTGCCAGCAGTTTCTCTTATCATGTGACAGCTCTAGCCAAAAACATTCAGTACTTC. This encodes CASSFSYHVTALAKNIQYF.

Comment on this clonotype: A clone one base away is much larger, so this may be a read error. This chain joins TRBV15 and TRBJ2-7; D not resolved. Trimming shortened V by 6 bases and J by 5 bases, and 11 bases separated the two germline ends. Germline assignment: CDR1 LNHNV and CDR2 YYDKDF (reference sequence). CDR3 length: 12 amino acids. This CDR3 is CATSIGHHEQYF. The CDR3 DNA reads as TGTGCCACCAGTATCGGGCACCACGAGCAGTACTTC. Full variable domain (remainder filled in from reference TRBV15 and TRBJ2-7): DAMVIQNPRYQVTQFGKPVTLSCSQTLNHNVMYWYQQKSSQAPKLLFHYYDKDFNNEADTPDNFQSRRPNTSFCFLDIRSPGLGDTAMYLCATSIGHHEQYFGPGTRLTVT.

The chain joins TRBV25-1 to TRBJ1-3; 9 nucleotides match TRBD1. CDR3 length: 16 residues. Germline loops: CDR1 MGHDK, CDR2 SYGVNS. V lost 1 base and J lost 0; bases outside the gene matches: 1. CDR3 amino acids: CASSEWGQGSGNTIYF. The CDR3 nucleotides are TGTGCCAGCAGTGAATGGGGACAGGGCTCTGGAAACACCATATATTTT.

Ten or more counts support this clonotype. V and J are TRBV7-2 and TRBJ2-1; 8 nucleotides line up with TRBD2. The CDR3 runs to 19 residues. From germline, CDR1 is SGHTA and CDR2 FQGNSA. After removal of 0 bases from V and 3 bases from J, the junction contained 13 bases not matched to a gene. The CDR3 nucleotides are TGTGCCAGCAGCTTAGCTGAGGTATTCCGGGAGGGCCTCTACAATGAGCAGTTCTTC. Protein sequence: CASSLAEVFREGLYNEQFF.

This clonotype was observed a handful of times. The gene calls are TRBV5-5 and TRBJ2-3; 8 positions match TRBD2. CDR3 length: 19 amino acids. The V segment lost 1 base and the J segment 1 base; nucleotides outside the gene matches: 14. Looked up from germline, CDR1 is SGHKS and CDR2 is YYEKEE (reference sequence). The CDR3 region is CASSLFWSGSSAGTDTQYF. CDR3 DNA sequence: TGTGCCAGCAGCTTGTTTTGGAGCGGGAGTTCAGCTGGCACAGATACGCAGTATTTT.

The gene calls are TRBV6-2 or TRBV6-3 and TRBJ2-5, with D unclear. The germline V gene has CDR1 MNHEY and CDR2 SVGEGT. This CDR3 comprises 13 residues. The V end was cut by 0 bases, the J end by 6 bases, with 8 bases between. CDR3 sequence reads: CASSYSIIQTQYF. The CDR3 bases are TGTGCCAGCAGTTACTCGATAATCCAGACCCAGTACTTC.

The CDR3 region is CAINQGRSGNTIYF. The CDR3, as DNA: TGTGCCATCAACCAGGGGAGGTCTGGAAACACCATATATTTT. V and J are TRBV10-3 and TRBJ1-3, with D possibly being TRBD1 (6 bases). Trimming left V 7 bases short and J 1 base short, with 11 bases between. The CDR3 consists of 14 residues. Germline V gives CDR1 ENHRY, CDR2 SYGVKD.

To note about this clonotype: A clone one base away is much larger, so this may be a read error. No conserved phenylalanine or tryptophan is present at the end of the CDR3, so a read error is the likely explanation. The J gene is TRBJ2-3, the V gene TRBV2; D is tentatively TRBD1 or TRBD2 (5 bases each). Per germline, CDR1 SNHLY and CDR2 FYNNEI. CDR3 size: 15 residues. The ends were cut back, 7 bases at V and 2 bases at J, with 16 bases in the middle. This CDR3 reads CASNGEGPHTDTQYS. The CDR3 DNA reads TGTGCCAGCAATGGTGAGGGGCCCCACACAGATACGCAGTATTCT.